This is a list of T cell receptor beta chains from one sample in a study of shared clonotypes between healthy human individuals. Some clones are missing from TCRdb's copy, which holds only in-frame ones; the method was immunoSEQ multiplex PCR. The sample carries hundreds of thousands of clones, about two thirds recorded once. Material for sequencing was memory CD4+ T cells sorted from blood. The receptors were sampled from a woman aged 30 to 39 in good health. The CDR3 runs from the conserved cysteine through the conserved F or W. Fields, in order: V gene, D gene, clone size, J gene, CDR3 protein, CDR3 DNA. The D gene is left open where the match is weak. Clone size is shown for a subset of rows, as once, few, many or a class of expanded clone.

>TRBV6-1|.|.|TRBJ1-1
CASSGEGGSTEAFF
TGTGCCAGCAGTGGGGAGGGGGGGAGCACTGAAGCTTTCTTT
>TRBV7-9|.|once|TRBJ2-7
CASSLESFPYEQYF
TGTGCCAGCAGCTTAGAGAGCTTCCCCTACGAGCAGTACTTC
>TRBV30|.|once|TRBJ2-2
CAWSPPAGELFF
TGTGCCTGGAGTCCCCCCGCCGGGGAGCTGTTTTTT
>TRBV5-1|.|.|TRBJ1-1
CASSLGRSRTEAFF
TGCGCCAGCAGCTTGGGACGTTCACGCACTGAAGCTTTCTTT
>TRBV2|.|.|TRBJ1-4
CASRGQSEKLFF
TGTGCCAGCAGGGGTCAGTCTGAAAAACTGTTTTTT
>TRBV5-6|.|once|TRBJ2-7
CASSLDRVSYEQYF
TGTGCCAGCAGCTTGGACAGGGTATCCTACGAGCAGTACTTC
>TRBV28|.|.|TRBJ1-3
CASIPTDRAPGNTIYF
TGTGCCAGCATCCCCACTGACAGAGCCCCGGGAAACACCATATATTTT
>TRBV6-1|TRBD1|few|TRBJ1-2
CASSALTGSYGYTF
TGTGCCAGCAGTGCTCTGACAGGGAGCTATGGCTACACCTTC
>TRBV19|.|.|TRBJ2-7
CASSKVGVAYEQYF
TGTGCCAGTAGTAAGGTAGGGGTAGCCTACGAGCAGTACTTC
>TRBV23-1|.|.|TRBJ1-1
CASSRTSGDTEAFF
TGCGCCAGCAGCCGGACGAGCGGGGACACTGAAGCTTTCTTT
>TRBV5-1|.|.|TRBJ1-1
CASSPSVAQGTEAFF
TGCGCCAGCAGTCCCTCCGTGGCCCAAGGCACTGAAGCTTTCTTT
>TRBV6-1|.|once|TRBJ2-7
CASNTLFQGSGEQYF
TGTGCCAGCAATACCCTGTTCCAGGGGAGCGGCGAGCAGTACTTC
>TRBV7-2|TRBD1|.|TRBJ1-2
CASSIGQGDYGYTF
TGTGCCAGCAGCATCGGACAGGGAGACTATGGCTACACCTTC
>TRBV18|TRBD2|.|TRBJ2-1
CASSLSLREGRNEQFF
TGTGCCAGCTCACTTTCCCTGAGGGAGGGCCGAAATGAGCAGTTCTTC
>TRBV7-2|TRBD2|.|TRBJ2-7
CASSLMIGGYEQYF
TGTGCCAGCAGCTTAATGATCGGGGGGTACGAGCAGTACTTC
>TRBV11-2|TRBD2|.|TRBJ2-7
CASSISSGDSYEQYF
TGTGCCAGCAGCATATCTAGCGGAGATTCCTACGAGCAGTACTTC
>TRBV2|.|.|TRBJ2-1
CASLTGTWGNEQFF
TGTGCCAGCCTGACGGGTACTTGGGGCAATGAGCAGTTCTTC
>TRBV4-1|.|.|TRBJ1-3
CASSLRQGGAGAGNTIYF
TGCGCCAGCAGCCTACGCCAAGGAGGGGCAGGGGCTGGAAACACCATATATTTT
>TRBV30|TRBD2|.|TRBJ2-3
CAWRPQRLGTSGADTQYF
TGTGCCTGGAGGCCGCAGAGGCTCGGGACTAGCGGGGCAGATACGCAGTATTTT
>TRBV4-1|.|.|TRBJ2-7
CASSQDQVGPDEQYF
TGCGCCAGCAGCCAAGATCAGGTAGGACCGGACGAGCAGTACTTC
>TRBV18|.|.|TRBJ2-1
CASSSAKDNEQFF
TGTGCCAGCTCATCGGCGAAGGACAATGAGCAGTTCTTC
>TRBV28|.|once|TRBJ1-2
CASRLNLPGSYGYTF
TGTGCCAGCAGACTGAACCTCCCGGGGTCCTATGGCTACACCTTC
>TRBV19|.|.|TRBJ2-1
CASSMGRDVDEQFF
TGTGCCAGTAGTATGGGTCGGGATGTCGATGAGCAGTTCTTC
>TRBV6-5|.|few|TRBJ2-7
CASSGASYEQYF
TGTGCCAGCAGTGGGGCGTCCTACGAGCAGTACTTC
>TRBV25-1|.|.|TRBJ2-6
CASSERQSGANVLTF
TGTGCCAGCAGTGAACGGCAGTCCGGGGCCAACGTCCTGACTTTC
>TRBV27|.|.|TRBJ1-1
CASSAQAQGRSEAFF
TGTGCCAGCAGCGCGCAAGCGCAGGGTAGGTCTGAAGCTTTCTTT
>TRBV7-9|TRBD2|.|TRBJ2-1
CASSLVLAGVSNEQFF
TGTGCCAGCAGCTTAGTCCTCGCGGGAGTATCGAATGAGCAGTTCTTC
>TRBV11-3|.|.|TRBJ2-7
CASSLNGGAYEQYF
TGTGCCAGCAGCTTAAACGGAGGAGCCTACGAGCAGTACTTC
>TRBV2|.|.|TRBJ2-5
CASFGRKETQYF
TGTGCCAGCTTTGGACGAAAAGAGACCCAGTACTTC
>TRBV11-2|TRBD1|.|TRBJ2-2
CASSLGVGQGITGELFF
TGTGCCAGCAGCCTAGGGGTCGGACAGGGGATCACCGGGGAGCTGTTTTTT
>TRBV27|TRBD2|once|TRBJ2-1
CASSPRVVRGLGKNEQFF
TGTGCCAGCAGTCCAAGGGTAGTTCGAGGACTAGGGAAGAATGAGCAGTTCTTC
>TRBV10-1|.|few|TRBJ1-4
CASSIPRGNEKLFF
TGCGCCAGCAGCATACCCAGGGGAAATGAAAAACTGTTTTTT
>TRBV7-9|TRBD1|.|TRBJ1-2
CASSGSGQGNGYTF
TGTGCCAGCAGCGGCTCGGGACAGGGGAACGGCTACACCTTC
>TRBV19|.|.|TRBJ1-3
CATNTNSGNTIYF
TGTGCCACCAACACCAACTCTGGAAACACCATATATTTT
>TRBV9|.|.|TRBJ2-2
CASSPRGTDTGELFF
TGTGCCAGCAGCCCTCGCGGGACCGACACCGGGGAGCTGTTTTTT
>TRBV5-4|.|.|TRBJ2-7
CASSLGGASTYEQYF
TGTGCCAGCAGCTTGGGCGGGGCATCCACCTACGAGCAGTACTTC
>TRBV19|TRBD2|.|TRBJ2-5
CASSSGLAGQWETQYF
TGTGCCAGTAGTAGCGGACTAGCGGGACAATGGGAGACCCAGTACTTC
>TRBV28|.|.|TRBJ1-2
CASSSSSWGYTF
TGTGCCAGCAGTTCCAGTTCGTGGGGCTACACCTTC
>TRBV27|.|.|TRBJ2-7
CASSFPPFYEQYF
TGTGCCAGCAGTTTCCCCCCCTTCTACGAGCAGTACTTC
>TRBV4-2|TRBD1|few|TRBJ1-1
CASSPRTGEAFF
TGTGCCAGCAGCCCTCGGACAGGGGAAGCTTTCTTT
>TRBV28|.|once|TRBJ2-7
CASSSRREQYF
TGTGCCAGCAGCTCAAGGCGCGAGCAGTACTTC
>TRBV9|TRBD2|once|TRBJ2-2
CASSVAPGLASSGELFF
TGTGCCAGCAGCGTAGCCCCGGGACTAGCATCTTCCGGGGAGCTGTTTTTT
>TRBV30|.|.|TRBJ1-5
CAWSVPQQRPNQPQHF
TGTGCCTGGAGTGTACCCCAACAGCGCCCGAATCAGCCCCAGCATTTT
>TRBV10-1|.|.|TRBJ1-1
CASSESIGVSTEAFF
TGCGCCAGCAGTGAGTCAATCGGGGTAAGCACTGAAGCTTTCTTT
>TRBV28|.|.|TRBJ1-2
CASTPLWADYGYTF
TGTGCCAGCACTCCACTGTGGGCGGACTATGGCTACACCTTC
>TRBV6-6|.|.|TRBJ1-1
CASHGGTEAFF
TGTGCCAGCCACGGCGGGACTGAAGCTTTCTTT
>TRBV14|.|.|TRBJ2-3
CASSQAQADTQYF
TGTGCCAGCAGCCAAGCTCAAGCAGATACGCAGTATTTT
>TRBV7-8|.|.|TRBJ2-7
CASSPIRANYEQYF
TGTGCCAGCAGCCCTATCCGGGCTAACTACGAGCAGTACTTC
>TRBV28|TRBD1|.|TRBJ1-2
CASGSGADRGPHGYTF
TGTGCCAGCGGGTCTGGGGCTGACAGGGGGCCCCATGGCTACACCTTC
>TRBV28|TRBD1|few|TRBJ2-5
CASMRQGLLQETQYF
TGTGCCAGCATGCGACAGGGGCTCCTCCAAGAGACCCAGTACTTC
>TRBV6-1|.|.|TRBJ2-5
CASNLLGLRETQYF
TGTGCCAGCAATCTCCTCGGGCTACGGGAGACCCAGTACTTC